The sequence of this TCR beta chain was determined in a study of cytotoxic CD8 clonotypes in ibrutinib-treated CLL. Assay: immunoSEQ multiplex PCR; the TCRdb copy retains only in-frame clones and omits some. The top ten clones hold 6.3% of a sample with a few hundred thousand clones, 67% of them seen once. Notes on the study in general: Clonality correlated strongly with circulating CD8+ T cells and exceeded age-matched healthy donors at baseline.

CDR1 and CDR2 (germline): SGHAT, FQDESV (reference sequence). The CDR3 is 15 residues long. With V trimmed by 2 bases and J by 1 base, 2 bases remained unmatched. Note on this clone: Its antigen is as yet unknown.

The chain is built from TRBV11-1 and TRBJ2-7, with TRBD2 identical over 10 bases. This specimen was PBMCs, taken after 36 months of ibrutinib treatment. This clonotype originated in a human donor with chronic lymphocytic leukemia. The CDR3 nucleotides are TGTGCCAGCAGCTTATGGACTAGCGGTTCCTACGAGCAGTACTTC. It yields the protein CASSLWTSGSYEQYF.